This TCR beta chain was found in a study of T cell repertoires in cytomegalovirus infection. Turning to the study itself: Selected CMV epitopes included recently identified HLA-C-restricted ones as well as well-studied HLA-B-restricted ones. Indications of both CMV infection and matching HLA type were provided by public TCR beta signatures. General observations from the study: HLA-C-restricted TCR beta clonotypes specific for CMV led the ex vivo response. Cumulative public TCR beta family frequency identified carriers of CMV plus the relevant HLA.

MiXCR was run by TCRdb on the reads, yielding one entry per CDR3 protein. The sample carries approximately 73,000 distinct CDR3 sequences, about 40% recorded once. This clonotype was detected only a few times. Its target is unknown. This CDR3 contains 13 residues. V shed 3 bases and J shed 7 bases, with 12 bases lying between them. This rearrangement joins TRBV12-3 or TRBV12-4 to TRBJ1-2; maybe TRBD1 (5 bases). The sequencing here drew on CD8+ T cells from cultured PBMCs, taken from culture after CMV antigen stimulation. This TCR came from a human donor in good health (CMV status not recorded). Some clones in this sample may be carry-over from other donors' samples. The CDR3 protein is CASSFSRDGGYTF. In DNA form, the CDR3 reads TGTGCCAGCAGTTTTTCCAGGGATGGTGGCTACACCTTC.